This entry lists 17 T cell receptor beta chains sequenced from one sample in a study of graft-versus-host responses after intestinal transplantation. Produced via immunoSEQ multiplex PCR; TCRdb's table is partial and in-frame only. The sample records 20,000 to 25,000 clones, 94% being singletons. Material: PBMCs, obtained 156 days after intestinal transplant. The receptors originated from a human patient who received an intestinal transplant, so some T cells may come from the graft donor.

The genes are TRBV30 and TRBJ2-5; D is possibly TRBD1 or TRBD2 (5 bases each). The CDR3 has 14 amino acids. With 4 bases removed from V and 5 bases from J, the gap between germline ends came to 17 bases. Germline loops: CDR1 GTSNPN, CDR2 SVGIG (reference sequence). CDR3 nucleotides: TGTGCCTGGACCTCCGACCGGGGCCGGGAGACCCAGTACTTC. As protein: CAWTSDRGRETQYF.

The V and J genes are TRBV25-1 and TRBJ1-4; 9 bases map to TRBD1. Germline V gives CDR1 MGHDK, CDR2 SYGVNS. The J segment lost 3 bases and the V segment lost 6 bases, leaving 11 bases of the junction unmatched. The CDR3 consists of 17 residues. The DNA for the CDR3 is TGTGCCAGCAGCATAGACACAGGGGGCGGCCCTAATGAAAAACTGTTTTTT. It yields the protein CASSIDTGGGPNEKLFF.

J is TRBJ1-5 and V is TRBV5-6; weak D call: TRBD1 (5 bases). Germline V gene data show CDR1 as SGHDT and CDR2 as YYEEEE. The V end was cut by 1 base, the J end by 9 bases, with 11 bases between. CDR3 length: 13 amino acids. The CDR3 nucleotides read TGTGCCAGCAGCTTGTGGCAGGGTTGGCCCCAGCATTTT. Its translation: CASSLWQGWPQHF.

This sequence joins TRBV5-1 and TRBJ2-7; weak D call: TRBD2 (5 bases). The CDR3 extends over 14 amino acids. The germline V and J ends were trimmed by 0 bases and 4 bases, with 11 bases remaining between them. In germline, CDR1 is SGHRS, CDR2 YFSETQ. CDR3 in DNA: TGCGCCAGCAGCTTGGCCATCGGGGAGTACGAGCAGTACTTC. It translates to CASSLAIGEYEQYF.

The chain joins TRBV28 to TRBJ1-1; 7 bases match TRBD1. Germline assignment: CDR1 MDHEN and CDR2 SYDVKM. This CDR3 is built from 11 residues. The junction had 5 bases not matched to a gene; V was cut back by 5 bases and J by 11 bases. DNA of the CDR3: TGTGCCAGCAGTGCCGGGACAGAGGCTTTCTTT. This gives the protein CASSAGTEAFF. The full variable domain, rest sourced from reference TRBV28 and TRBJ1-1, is DVKVTQSSRYLVKRTGEKVFLECVQDMDHENMFWYRQDPGLGLRLIYFSYDVKMKEKGDIPEGYSVSREKKERFSLILESASTNQTSMYLCASSAGTEAFFGQGTRLTVV.

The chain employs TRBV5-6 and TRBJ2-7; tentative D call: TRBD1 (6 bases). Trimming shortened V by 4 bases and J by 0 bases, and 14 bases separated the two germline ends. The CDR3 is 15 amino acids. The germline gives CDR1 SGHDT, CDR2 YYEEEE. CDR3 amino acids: CASSPGQGLSYEQYF. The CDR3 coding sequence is TGTGCCAGCAGCCCGGGACAAGGCCTCTCCTACGAGCAGTACTTC.

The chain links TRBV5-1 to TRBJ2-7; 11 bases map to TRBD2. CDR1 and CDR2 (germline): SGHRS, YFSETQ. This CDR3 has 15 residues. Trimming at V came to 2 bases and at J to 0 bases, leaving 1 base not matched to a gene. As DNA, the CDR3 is TGCGCCAGCAGCTTTACTAGCGGGAGCTCCTACGAGCAGTACTTC. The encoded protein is CASSFTSGSSYEQYF. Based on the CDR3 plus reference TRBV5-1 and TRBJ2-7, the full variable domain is KAGVTQTPRYLIKTRGQQVTLSCSPISGHRSVSWYQQTPGQGLQFLFEYFSETQRNKGNFPGRFSGRQFSNSRSEMNVSTLELGDSALYLCASSFTSGSSYEQYFGPGTRLTVT.

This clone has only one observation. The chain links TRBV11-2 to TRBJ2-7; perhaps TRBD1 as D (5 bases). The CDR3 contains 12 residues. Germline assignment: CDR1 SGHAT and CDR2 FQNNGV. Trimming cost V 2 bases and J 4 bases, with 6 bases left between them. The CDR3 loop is CASSLQGYEQYF. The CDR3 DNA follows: TGTGCCAGCAGCTTACAGGGTTACGAGCAGTACTTC. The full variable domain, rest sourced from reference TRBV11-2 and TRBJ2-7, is EAGVAQSPRYKIIEKRQSVAFWCNPISGHATLYWYQQILGQGPKLLIQFQNNGVVDDSQLPKDRFSAERLKGVDSTLKIQPAKLEDSAVYLCASSLQGYEQYFGPGTRLTVT.

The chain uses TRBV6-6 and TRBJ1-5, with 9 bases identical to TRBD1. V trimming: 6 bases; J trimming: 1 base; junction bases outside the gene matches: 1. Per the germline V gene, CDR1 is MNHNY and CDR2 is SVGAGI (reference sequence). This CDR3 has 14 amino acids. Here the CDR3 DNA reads TGTGCCAGCAGCGGGACAGGGAGCAATCAGCCCCAGCATTTT. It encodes CASSGTGSNQPQHF.

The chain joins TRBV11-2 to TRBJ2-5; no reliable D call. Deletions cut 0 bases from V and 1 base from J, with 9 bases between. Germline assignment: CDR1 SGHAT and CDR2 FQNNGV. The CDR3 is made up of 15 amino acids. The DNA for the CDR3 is TGTGCCAGCAGCTTAGATCGTGGGCCCCAAGAGACCCAGTACTTC. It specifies CASSLDRGPQETQYF.

CDR3 in DNA: TGTGCCAGCAGGGACCGGGACAGCCCCTTCTACGAGCAGTACTTC. It yields the protein CASRDRDSPFYEQYF. V and J are TRBV6-5 and TRBJ2-7; 7 bases align to TRBD1. From germline, CDR1 is MNHEY and CDR2 SVGAGI. Trimming took 6 bases from V and 3 from J; bases not matched to a gene: 11. There are 15 residues in the CDR3.

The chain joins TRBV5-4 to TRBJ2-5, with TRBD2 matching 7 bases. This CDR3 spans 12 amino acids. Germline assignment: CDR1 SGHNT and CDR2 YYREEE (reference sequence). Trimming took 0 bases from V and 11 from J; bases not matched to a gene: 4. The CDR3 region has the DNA TGTGCCAGCAGCTTGGATGCGCGGGAGCAGTACTTC. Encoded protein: CASSLDAREQYF.

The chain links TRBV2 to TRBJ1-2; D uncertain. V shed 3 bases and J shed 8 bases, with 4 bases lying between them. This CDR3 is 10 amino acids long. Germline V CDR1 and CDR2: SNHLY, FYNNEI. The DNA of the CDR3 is TGTGCCAGCAGTGAGGAAGGCTACACCTTC. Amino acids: CASSEEGYTF.

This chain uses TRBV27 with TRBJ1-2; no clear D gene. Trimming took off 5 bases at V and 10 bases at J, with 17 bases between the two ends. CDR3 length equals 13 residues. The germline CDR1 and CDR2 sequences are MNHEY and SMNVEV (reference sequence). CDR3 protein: CASSPNEGRTYTF. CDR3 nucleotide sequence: TGTGCCAGCAGTCCTAATGAAGGCAGAACCTACACCTTC.

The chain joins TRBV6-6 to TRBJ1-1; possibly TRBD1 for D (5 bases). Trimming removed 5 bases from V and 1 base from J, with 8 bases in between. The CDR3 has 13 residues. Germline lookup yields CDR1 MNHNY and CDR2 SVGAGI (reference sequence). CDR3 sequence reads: CASSSQGNTEAFF. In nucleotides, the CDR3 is TGTGCCAGCAGTAGTCAGGGGAACACTGAAGCTTTCTTT.

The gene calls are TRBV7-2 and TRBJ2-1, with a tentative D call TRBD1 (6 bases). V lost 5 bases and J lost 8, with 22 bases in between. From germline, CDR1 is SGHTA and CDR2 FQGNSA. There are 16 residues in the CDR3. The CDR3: CASSGLGGLGSDEQFF. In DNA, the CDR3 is TGTGCCAGCAGCGGATTAGGGGGTTTGGGTAGCGATGAGCAGTTCTTC.

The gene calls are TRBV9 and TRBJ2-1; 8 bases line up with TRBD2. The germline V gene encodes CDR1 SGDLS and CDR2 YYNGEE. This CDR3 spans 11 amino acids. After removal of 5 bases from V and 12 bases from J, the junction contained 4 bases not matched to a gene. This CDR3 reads CASSLAGRQFF. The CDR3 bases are TGTGCCAGCAGTTTAGCGGGGAGGCAGTTCTTC.